The clone carrying this T cell receptor beta chain was recorded a few times. TCRdb fed the 5' RACE reads into MiXCR, producing one record per CDR3 protein. Here the sample spans tens of thousands of distinct CDR3 sequences, roughly 7.7% being singletons. The sample comes from a study of T cells after yellow fever vaccination. Unmatched junction bases numbered 6, after V lost 5 bases and J lost 5 bases. The CDR3 is 15 amino acids. This TCR was sampled from a man aged 25 to 45 who received the YFV17D yellow fever vaccine. The rearrangement joins TRBV12-3 or TRBV12-4 to TRBJ1-5, with TRBD1 identical over 10 bases. The sample in question was CD8+ T cells sorted from PBMCs, obtained on the day of the yellow fever booster vaccination. CDR3 nucleotides: TGTGCCAGCAGTACAACTGGGACAGGGGATCAGCCCCAGCATTTT. Translation: CASSTTGTGDQPQHF.